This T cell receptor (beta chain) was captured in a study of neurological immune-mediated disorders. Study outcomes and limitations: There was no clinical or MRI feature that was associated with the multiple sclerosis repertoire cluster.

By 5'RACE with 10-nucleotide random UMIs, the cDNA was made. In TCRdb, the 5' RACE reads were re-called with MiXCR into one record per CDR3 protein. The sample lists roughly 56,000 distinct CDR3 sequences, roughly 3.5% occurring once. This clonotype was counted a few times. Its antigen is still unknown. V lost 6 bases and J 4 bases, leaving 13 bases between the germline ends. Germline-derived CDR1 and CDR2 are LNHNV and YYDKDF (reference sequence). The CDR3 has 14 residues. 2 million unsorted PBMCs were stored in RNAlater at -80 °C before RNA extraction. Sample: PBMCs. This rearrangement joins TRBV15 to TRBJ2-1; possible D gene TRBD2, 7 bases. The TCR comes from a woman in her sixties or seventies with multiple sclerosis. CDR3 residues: CATRRGGGYNEQFF. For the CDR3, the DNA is TGTGCCACCAGGAGGGGAGGGGGGTACAATGAGCAGTTCTTC.